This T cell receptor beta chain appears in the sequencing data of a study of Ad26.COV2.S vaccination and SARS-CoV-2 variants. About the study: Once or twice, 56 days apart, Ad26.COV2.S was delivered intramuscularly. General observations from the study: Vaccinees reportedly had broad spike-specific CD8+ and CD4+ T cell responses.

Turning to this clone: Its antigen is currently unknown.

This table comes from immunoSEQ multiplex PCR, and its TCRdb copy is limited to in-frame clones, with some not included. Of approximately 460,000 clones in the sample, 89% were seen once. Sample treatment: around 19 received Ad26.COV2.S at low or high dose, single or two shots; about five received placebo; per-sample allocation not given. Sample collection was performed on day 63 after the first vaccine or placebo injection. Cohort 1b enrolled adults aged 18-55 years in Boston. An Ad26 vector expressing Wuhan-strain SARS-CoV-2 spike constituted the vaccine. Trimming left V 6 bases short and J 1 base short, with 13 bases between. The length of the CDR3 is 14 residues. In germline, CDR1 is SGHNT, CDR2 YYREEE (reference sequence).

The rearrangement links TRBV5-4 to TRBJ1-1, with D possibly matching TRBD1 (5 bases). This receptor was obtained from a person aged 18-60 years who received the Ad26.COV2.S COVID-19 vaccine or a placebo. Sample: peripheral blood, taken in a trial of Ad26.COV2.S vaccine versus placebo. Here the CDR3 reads CASTGPRENTEAFF. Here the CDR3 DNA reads TGTGCCAGCACGGGACCGCGAGAGAACACTGAAGCTTTCTTT.